These 23 T cell receptor beta chains were sequenced from one sample in a study of blood T cell repertoires in COVID-19. Sequencing was performed with immunoSEQ multiplex PCR; in TCRdb, only in-frame clones are kept and a portion is missing. The sample carries 300,000 or so clones, about nine tenths recorded once. The sample was PBMCs or T cells enriched from blood (not recorded which). All receptors derive from a young woman who had recovered from COVID-19.

J is TRBJ2-5 and V is TRBV30; D might be TRBD1 (6 bases). Germline V gene sequence: CDR1 GTSNPN, CDR2 SVGIG (reference sequence). Trimming took off 2 bases at V and 5 bases at J, with 18 bases between the two ends. This CDR3 has 15 amino acids. CDR3 bases: TGTGCCTGGAGTAAACCAGGGGCCATCGGGGAGACCCAGTACTTC. Translating gives CAWSKPGAIGETQYF.

The genes are TRBV7-3 and TRBJ2-1; weak D call: TRBD2 (5 bases). The germline V gene encodes CDR1 SGHTA and CDR2 FQGTGA. This CDR3 is built from 13 residues. Trimming left V 4 bases short and J 8 bases short, with 12 bases between. The CDR3 DNA is TGTGCCAGCAGCTCTACGCTGGGAGATGAGCAGTTCTTC. This codes for CASSSTLGDEQFF.

The J gene is TRBJ1-2, the V gene TRBV6-2 or TRBV6-3, with 7 bases lining up with TRBD1. Losses at the gene ends were 5 bases for V and 0 bases for J; bases not matched to a gene: 6. This CDR3 region has 15 residues. Per the germline V gene, CDR1 is MNHEY and CDR2 is SVGEGT. The CDR3 is CASSDTGEANYGYTF. The DNA of the CDR3 is TGTGCCAGCAGTGATACAGGGGAAGCTAACTATGGCTACACCTTC.

The genes are TRBV11-2 and TRBJ2-5; the match to TRBD2 covers 8 bases. V lost 5 bases to trimming and J lost 5 bases; unmatched junction nucleotides: 13. The CDR3 has 16 amino acids. Per the germline V gene, CDR1 is SGHAT and CDR2 is FQNNGV. For the CDR3, the DNA is TGTGCCAGCAGCCCTCTCCCCTCAGCGGGAGCGGAGACCCAGTACTTC. Protein product: CASSPLPSAGAETQYF.

This clone was seen only a few times. The chain links TRBV21-1 to TRBJ1-3; TRBD1 is the table's D call and was not checked against the DNA. TRBV21-1 corresponds to a pseudogene. CDR3 size: 19 residues. CDR3 sequence: CASSKVVRGQLEVGNTIYF. In DNA, the CDR3 is TGTGCCAGCAGCAAAGTGGTCAGGGGCCAGCTTGAGGTTGGAAACACCATATATTTT.

The chain couples TRBV14 to TRBJ1-1, with D possibly TRBD1 on 6 matching bases. Trimming cost V 2 bases and J 5 bases, with 15 bases left between them. This CDR3 contains 15 residues. Germline assignment: CDR1 SGHDN and CDR2 FVKESK. The CDR3 DNA is TGTGCCAGCAGCCAAATTCTGGGGGCTGGGACTGAAGCTTTCTTT. Protein sequence: CASSQILGAGTEAFF.

The CDR3 loop is CASRNQLRGLNTEAFF. The CDR3 region has the DNA TGTGCCAGCAGGAACCAGCTCAGGGGGTTGAACACTGAAGCTTTCTTT. This rearrangement joins TRBV6-7 to TRBJ1-1, with TRBD1 identical over 7 bases. TRBV6-7 is an ORF; its function is uncertain. The CDR3 consists of 16 residues. The V and J ends lost 6 bases and 0 bases, in that order; junction bases with no gene match: 10.

V gene TRBV2 combines with J gene TRBJ1-5; D is unresolved. The CDR3 loop spans 15 amino acids. V was shortened by 6 bases and J by 4 bases, with 16 bases between the two germline ends. Germline V gene lookup returns CDR1 SNHLY and CDR2 FYNNEI. CDR3 sequence: CASRPSSAKNQPQHF. CDR3 sequence (DNA): TGTGCCAGCAGACCGAGTAGCGCGAAAAATCAGCCCCAGCATTTT.

For the CDR3, the DNA is TGCGCCAGCAGCCGGGACAGACCTGGCTACACCTTC. Its protein product is CASSRDRPGYTF. The chain joins TRBV5-1 to TRBJ1-2; 7 nucleotides agree with TRBD1. CDR3 size: 12 residues. The V gene end was trimmed by 4 bases and the J gene end by 7 bases; junction bases not matched to a gene: 4. Germline V gene lookup returns CDR1 SGHRS and CDR2 YFSETQ.

This clone was observed a few times. In the same sample, other DNA sequences code for this CDR3. The rearrangement joins TRBV6-1 to TRBJ1-5; no definite D call. Germline loops: CDR1 MNHNS, CDR2 SASEGT. The CDR3 is 13 amino acids. Trimming left V 3 bases short and J 4 bases short, with 7 bases between. In nucleotides, the CDR3 is TGTGCCAGCAGTGAGACGGGAAATCAGCCCCAGCATTTT. Its translation is CASSETGNQPQHF.

J is TRBJ2-7 and V is TRBV28; D unclear. The CDR3 totals 11 residues. Germline V gene data show CDR1 as MDHEN and CDR2 as SYDVKM. The V end was cut by 3 bases, the J end by 3 bases, with 3 bases between. The CDR3 spells CASSFFYEQYF. The CDR3 DNA is TGTGCCAGCAGTTTCTTCTACGAGCAGTACTTC. Variable domain in full (rest from reference TRBV28 and TRBJ2-7): DVKVTQSSRYLVKRTGEKVFLECVQDMDHENMFWYRQDPGLGLRLIYFSYDVKMKEKGDIPEGYSVSREKKERFSLILESASTNQTSMYLCASSFFYEQYFGPGTRLTVT.

CDR3 amino acids: CASSPTRGRNTEAFF. CDR3 DNA: TGTGCCAGCAGTCCCACCAGGGGCCGGAACACTGAAGCTTTCTTT. The chain is built from TRBV28 and TRBJ1-1; D possibly corresponds to TRBD1 (6 bases). V dropped 5 bases and J dropped 1 base, with 14 bases sitting between them. The CDR3 has 15 amino acids. CDR1 is MDHEN and CDR2 is SYDVKM in the germline V gene.

Regarding this clone: Distinct nucleotide sequences in the sample also encode this CDR3. The chain couples TRBV9 to TRBJ1-1; TRBD1 might be the D (6 bases). V was pared by 4 bases and J by 2 bases, with 9 bases between. The CDR3 is 13 amino acids. Germline lookup yields CDR1 SGDLS and CDR2 YYNGEE. DNA for the CDR3: TGTGCCAGCAGCCCCAGGGGCAACACTGAAGCTTTCTTT. It is translated as CASSPRGNTEAFF.

The CDR3 region is CASQWREGDYEQYF. CDR3 nucleotide sequence: TGTGCCAGCCAGTGGCGGGAGGGTGACTACGAGCAGTACTTC. The V gene is TRBV2, the J gene TRBJ2-7, with 9 bases fitting TRBD2. The CDR3 is 14 amino acids. The V gene end was trimmed by 8 bases and the J gene end by 3 bases; junction bases not matched to a gene: 8. Per the germline V gene, CDR1 is SNHLY and CDR2 is FYNNEI.

CDR3 sequence reads: CASSPAWQETQYF. The DNA of the CDR3 is TGTGCCAGCTCACCCGCTTGGCAGGAGACCCAGTACTTC. This chain uses TRBV18 with TRBJ2-5; no clear D. This CDR3 contains 13 residues. The V and J ends lost 3 bases and 5 bases respectively, with 10 bases between them. Germline V CDR1 and CDR2: KGHSH, LQKENI.

The rearrangement joins TRBV14 to TRBJ2-7, with 9 positions matching TRBD2. CDR3 size: 18 residues. Germline trimming cut 0 bases from V and 3 bases from J; bases unmatched to any gene: 12. The germline CDR1 and CDR2 sequences are SGHDN and FVKESK. The CDR3 here is CASSQDPLLAGDLYEQYF. The CDR3 DNA follows: TGTGCCAGCAGCCAAGATCCGCTCTTAGCGGGGGACCTCTACGAGCAGTACTTC.

The rearrangement joins TRBV6-5 to TRBJ1-1; D ambiguous. Trimming stripped 6 bases from V and 4 bases from J, with 12 bases between. This CDR3 spans 13 amino acids. Germline CDR1 reads MNHEY; CDR2 reads SVGAGI. In DNA form, the CDR3 reads TGTGCCAGCAGCCCCCGTAGTGCCACTGAAGCTTTCTTT. It specifies CASSPRSATEAFF.

J is TRBJ2-5 and V is TRBV4-1; 8 bases are a match to TRBD2. This CDR3 region has 18 residues. J lost 2 bases, V lost 1 base, and 12 bases had no gene match. From germline, CDR1 is MGHRA and CDR2 YSYEKL. CDR3 loop: CASSQGFPGLGIQETQYF. DNA for the CDR3: TGCGCCAGCAGCCAAGGTTTCCCGGGACTAGGGATTCAAGAGACCCAGTACTTC.

V is TRBV7-9 and J is TRBJ1-2; D might be TRBD1 (5 bases). Per the germline V gene, CDR1 is SEHNR and CDR2 is FQNEAQ (reference sequence). The CDR3 length is 16 residues. V gave up 2 bases and J gave up 0 bases, with 13 bases separating them. In DNA form, the CDR3 reads TGTGCCAGCAGCTTACGAGACAGCCCCGCTAACTATGGCTACACCTTC. Translation: CASSLRDSPANYGYTF.

The CDR3 DNA reads as TGTGCCAGCAGCTTGGGACTAGCTCCACGCACAGATACGCAGTATTTT. It translates to CASSLGLAPRTDTQYF. This chain joins TRBV11-3 and TRBJ2-3; 9 bases map to TRBD2. V dropped 3 bases and J dropped 1; count of bases not matched to a gene: 5. Germline V gene sequence: CDR1 SGHNT, CDR2 YENEEA. This CDR3 spans 16 amino acids.

The chain uses TRBV6-5 and TRBJ1-2; 7 bases are shared with TRBD1. CDR1 and CDR2 from the germline V gene are MNHEY and SVGAGI. The CDR3 extends over 14 amino acids. Germline trimming cut 5 bases from V and 3 bases from J; bases unmatched to any gene: 6. CDR3 sequence: CASSTAQGDYGYTF. The CDR3 bases are TGTGCCAGCAGTACCGCGCAGGGGGACTATGGCTACACCTTC.

The chain is built from TRBV30 and TRBJ2-7, with 7 nucleotides matching TRBD1. J was trimmed by 4 bases and V by 1 base; bases with no gene match: 4. The CDR3 consists of 13 residues. Germline V gives CDR1 GTSNPN, CDR2 SVGIG (reference sequence). CDR3 residues: CAWSGDSMYEQYF. Written as DNA, the CDR3 is TGTGCCTGGAGTGGGGACAGCATGTACGAGCAGTACTTC.

CDR3 nucleotide sequence: TGTGCCAGCAGCCTCCAGGGGTTGCCTGAAGCTTTCTTT. Translated: CASSLQGLPEAFF. The chain has TRBV11-2 and TRBJ1-1, with a possible D match to TRBD1 (6 bases). Germline V gene sequence: CDR1 SGHAT, CDR2 FQNNGV. Trimming pared 5 bases from V and 6 bases from J, leaving 13 bases between. This CDR3 comprises 13 residues.